The 6 T cell receptor beta chains presented below share a single source sample, sequenced in a study of blood T cell repertoires in COVID-19. The repertoire was sequenced with immunoSEQ multiplex PCR; TCRdb's copy has only in-frame clones and lacks some. The sample consists of under 100,000 clones, around three quarters of them appearing once. Sequencing was done on a sample of peripheral blood. The receptor set was obtained from an elderly woman with active or convalescent COVID-19.

The chain joins TRBV5-1 to TRBJ2-7; 9 bases align to TRBD1. Losses at the gene ends were 6 bases for V and 4 bases for J; bases not matched to a gene: 14. The CDR3 covers 16 residues. Germline V lookup: CDR1 SGHRS, CDR2 YFSETQ. The CDR3 reads CASNPLSGTGSYEQYF. The CDR3 DNA is TGCGCCAGCAACCCACTTTCCGGGACAGGGTCTTACGAGCAGTACTTC.

In this sample, this clone turned up many times. This chain connects TRBV4-3 to TRBJ1-6; D is ambiguous. With 1 base removed from V and 10 bases from J, the gap between germline ends came to 20 bases. Germline CDR1 LGHNA, CDR2 YSLEER. The CDR3 is 17 amino acids. Here the CDR3 reads CASSQGSSPIKRSPLHF. In DNA form, the CDR3 reads TGCGCCAGCAGCCAAGGAAGCTCACCGATTAAACGGTCACCCCTCCACTTT.

The V gene is TRBV5-4, the J gene TRBJ2-5; weak D call: TRBD2 (6 bases). Per germline, CDR1 SGHNT and CDR2 YYREEE (reference sequence). The V end was cut by 4 bases, the J end by 1 base, with 14 bases between. There are 15 residues in the CDR3. The CDR3 here is CASSVSGGPQETQYF. In nucleotides, the CDR3 is TGTGCCAGCAGCGTCTCCGGGGGTCCCCAAGAGACCCAGTACTTC. The full variable domain, its missing parts supplied by reference TRBV5-4 and TRBJ2-5, is ETGVTQSPTHLIKTRGQQVTLRCSSQSGHNTVSWYQQALGQGPQFIFQYYREEENGRGNFPPRFSGLQFPNYSSELNVNALELDDSALYLCASSVSGGPQETQYFGPGTRLLVL.

The J gene is TRBJ2-5, the V gene TRBV24-1; 9 nucleotides agree with TRBD1. The germline V gene has CDR1 KGHDR and CDR2 SFDVKD. The ends lost 5 bases at V and 4 bases at J; junction bases unmatched: 7. The length of the CDR3 is 15 residues. CDR3 sequence: CATSATTGGRETQYF. As DNA, the CDR3 is TGTGCCACCAGTGCCACGACAGGGGGACGAGAGACCCAGTACTTC.

This clone turned up a few times. The CDR3: CASSLSTGDNSPLHF. CDR3 DNA: TGTGCCAGCAGCTTGAGTACAGGGGATAATTCACCCCTCCACTTT. V usage is TRBV5-6 and J usage is TRBJ1-6; 7 positions agree with TRBD1. Unmatched junction bases numbered 3, after V lost 1 base and J lost 5 bases. Per the germline V gene, CDR1 is SGHDT and CDR2 is YYEEEE. The CDR3 sequence is 15 residues long. Complete variable domain (other parts from reference TRBV5-6 and TRBJ1-6): DAGVTQSPTHLIKTRGQQVTLRCSPKSGHDTVSWYQQALGQGPQFIFQYYEEEERQRGNFPDRFSGHQFPNYSSELNVNALLLGDSALYLCASSLSTGDNSPLHFGNGTRLTVT.

V is TRBV28 and J is TRBJ2-1; no clear D gene. The CDR3 length is 12 residues. V was pared by 3 bases and J by 8 bases, with 8 bases between. Germline V gene sequence: CDR1 MDHEN, CDR2 SYDVKM. The CDR3 sequence: CASSFLSYEQFF. CDR3 bases: TGTGCCAGCAGTTTCCTTTCGTATGAGCAGTTCTTC.